The 11 T cell receptor beta chains listed next were all sequenced from one sample in a study of PD-1 blockade in classical Hodgkin lymphoma. In every patient, relapse followed autologous stem cell transplantation, while exposure to brentuximab vedotin differed. Clones were sequenced by immunoSEQ multiplex PCR, and TCRdb holds only the in-frame ones, with some missing. The sample shows 75,000 to 100,000 clones, approximately 88% of them seen only once. The specimen comprised peripheral blood mononuclear cells (PBMCs), sampled at baseline. Receptors were obtained from a human donor with classical Hodgkin lymphoma.

This chain joins TRBV7-3 and TRBJ2-1, with unresolved D. Germline CDR1 and CDR2: SGHTA and FQGTGA. The CDR3 runs 15 residues. Trimming removed 5 bases from V and 4 bases from J, with 15 bases in between. In DNA, the CDR3 is TGTGCCAGCAGCCGTGGAGTAGGGTCGTACAATGAGCAGTTCTTC. Protein sequence: CASSRGVGSYNEQFF.

The V call is TRBV10-3, the J call TRBJ2-1; D unclear. This CDR3 is 14 amino acids long. Trimming left V 6 bases short and J 3 bases short, with 12 bases between. Germline assignment: CDR1 ENHRY and CDR2 SYGVKD. CDR3 DNA: TGTGCCATCAGCAGCACCTCTATCTACAATGAGCAGTTCTTC. This sequence encodes CAISSTSIYNEQFF.

This chain connects TRBV21-1 to TRBJ2-6; TRBD1, as called in the table, went unchecked against the DNA. TRBV21-1 is labeled a pseudogene. This CDR3 comprises 15 residues. CDR3 sequence (DNA): TGTGCCAGCAGCAAAGGTGGGCCTGGGGCCAACGTCCTGACTTTC. Protein: CASSKGGPGANVLTF.

This clone was seen only once. V gene TRBV4-3 combines with J gene TRBJ2-7, with 8 nucleotides matching TRBD2. The germline CDR1 and CDR2 sequences are LGHNA and YSLEER. The CDR3 loop spans 14 amino acids. The V gene end was trimmed by 1 base and the J gene end by 4 bases; junction bases not matched to a gene: 3. The CDR3 loop is CASSQVAGPYEQYF. The CDR3 region has the DNA TGCGCCAGCAGCCAAGTAGCGGGGCCATACGAGCAGTACTTC.

This clone was picked up one time. In nucleotides, the CDR3 is TGTGCCAGCAGTTTATTCGGGGGCGCGGGCACTGAAGCTTTCTTT. This gives the protein CASSLFGGAGTEAFF. The chain is built from TRBV27 and TRBJ1-1, with D possibly matching TRBD1 (6 bases). The CDR3 is made up of 15 amino acids. The V gene lost 1 base and the J gene lost 4 bases, with 13 bases spanning the gap. Germline CDR1 and CDR2: MNHEY and SMNVEV (reference sequence).

The gene calls are TRBV7-9 and TRBJ2-7; tentatively, D is TRBD1 (6 bases). This CDR3 is built from 15 residues. Germline V gene sequence: CDR1 SEHNR, CDR2 FQNEAQ (reference sequence). V shed 3 bases and J shed 1 base, with 13 bases lying between them. CDR3 sequence reads: CASSLGDTLSYEQYF. CDR3 sequence (DNA): TGTGCCAGCAGCTTGGGGGACACCCTATCCTACGAGCAGTACTTC.

The chain uses TRBV12-5 and TRBJ2-7, with TRBD1 matching over 7 bases. The CDR3 consists of 17 residues. Unmatched junction bases numbered 12, after V lost 0 bases and J lost 4 bases. In germline, CDR1 is LGHNT, CDR2 FRNRAP. CDR3 loop: CASGLVTSGTASYEQYF. The DNA for the CDR3 is TGTGCTAGTGGTTTGGTCACCTCGGGGACAGCGAGTTACGAGCAGTACTTC. The entire variable domain, with the rest obtained from reference TRBV12-5 and TRBJ2-7, is as follows: DARVTQTPRHKVTEMGQEVTMRCQPILGHNTVFWYRQTMMQGLELLAYFRNRAPLDDSGMPKDRFSAEMPDATLATLKIQPSEPRDSAVYFCASGLVTSGTASYEQYFGPGTRLTVT.

The CDR3 DNA is TGTGCCAGCAGTGACTCGAGGCGCAGCATGAACACTGAAGCTTTCTTT. Its translation: CASSDSRRSMNTEAFF. The rearrangement links TRBV6-4 to TRBJ1-1; D is unresolved. V gave up 0 bases and J gave up 0 bases, with 11 bases separating them. Germline assignment: CDR1 MRHNA and CDR2 SNTAGT. The CDR3 length is 16 residues.

The V and J genes are TRBV7-2 and TRBJ2-5; a possible D gene is TRBD1 (5 bases). V gave up 5 bases and J gave up 0 bases, with 16 bases separating them. There are 16 residues in the CDR3. The V gene's germline CDR1 is SGHTA and CDR2 FQGNSA. CDR3 sequence reads: CASSLPAGAYQETQYF. The CDR3 coding sequence is TGTGCCAGCAGCCTTCCCGCTGGGGCGTACCAAGAGACCCAGTACTTC.

This clone was seen a handful of times. V gene TRBV18 combines with J gene TRBJ1-3, with 9 nucleotides matching TRBD1. Per the germline V gene, CDR1 is KGHSH and CDR2 is LQKENI. V shed 2 bases, J shed 0 bases, and the junction held 11 bases outside the gene matches. The CDR3 extends over 19 amino acids. The DNA for the CDR3 is TGTGCCAGCTCACCAGATGGGACAGGGCCCACTACCTCTGGAAACACCATATATTTT. It translates to CASSPDGTGPTTSGNTIYF.

The genes are TRBV10-3 and TRBJ1-1; no firm D call. The CDR3 is 13 residues long. In germline, CDR1 is ENHRY, CDR2 SYGVKD. The V end lost 3 bases, the J end lost 4 bases, and 9 bases lay between the germline ends. This chain's CDR3 is CAISEGWGTEAFF. CDR3 sequence (DNA): TGTGCCATCAGTGAAGGATGGGGCACTGAAGCTTTCTTT.